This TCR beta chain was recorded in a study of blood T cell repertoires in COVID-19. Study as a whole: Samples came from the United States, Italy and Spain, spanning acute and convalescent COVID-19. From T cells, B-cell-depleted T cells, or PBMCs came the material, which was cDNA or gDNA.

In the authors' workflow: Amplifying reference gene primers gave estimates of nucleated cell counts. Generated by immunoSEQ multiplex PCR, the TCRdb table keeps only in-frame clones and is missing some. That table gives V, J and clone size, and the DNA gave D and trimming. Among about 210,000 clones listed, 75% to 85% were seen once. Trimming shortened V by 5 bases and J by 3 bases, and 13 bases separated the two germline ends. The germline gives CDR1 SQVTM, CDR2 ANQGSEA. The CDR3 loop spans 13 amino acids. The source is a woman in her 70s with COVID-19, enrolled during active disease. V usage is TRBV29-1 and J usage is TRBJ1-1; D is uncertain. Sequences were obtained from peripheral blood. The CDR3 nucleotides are TGCAGCGTTCAGTCTGTGACTCACACTGAAGCTTTCTTT. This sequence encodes CSVQSVTHTEAFF.